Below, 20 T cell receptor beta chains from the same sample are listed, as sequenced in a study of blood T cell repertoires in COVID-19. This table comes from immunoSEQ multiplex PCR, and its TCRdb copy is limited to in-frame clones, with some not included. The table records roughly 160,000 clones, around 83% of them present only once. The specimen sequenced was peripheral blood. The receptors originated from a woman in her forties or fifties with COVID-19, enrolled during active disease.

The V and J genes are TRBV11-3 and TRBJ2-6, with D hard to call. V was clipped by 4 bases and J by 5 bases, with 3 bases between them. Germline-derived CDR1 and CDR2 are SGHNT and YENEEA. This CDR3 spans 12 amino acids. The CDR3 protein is CASSSWANVLTF. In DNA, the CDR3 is TGTGCCAGCAGCTCCTGGGCCAACGTCCTGACTTTC.

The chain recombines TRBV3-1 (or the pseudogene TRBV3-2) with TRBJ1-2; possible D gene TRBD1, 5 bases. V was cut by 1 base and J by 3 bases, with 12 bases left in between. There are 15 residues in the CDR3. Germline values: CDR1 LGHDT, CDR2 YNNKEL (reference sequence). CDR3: CASSQVGAVHYGYTF. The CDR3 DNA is TGTGCCAGCAGCCAAGTTGGGGCAGTACACTATGGCTACACCTTC.

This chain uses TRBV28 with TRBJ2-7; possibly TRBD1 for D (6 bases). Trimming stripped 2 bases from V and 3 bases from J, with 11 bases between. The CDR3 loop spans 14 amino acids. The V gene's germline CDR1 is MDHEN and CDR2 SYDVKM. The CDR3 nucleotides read TGTGCCAGCAGTTTAGCACAGGGAGTCTACGAGCAGTACTTC. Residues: CASSLAQGVYEQYF.

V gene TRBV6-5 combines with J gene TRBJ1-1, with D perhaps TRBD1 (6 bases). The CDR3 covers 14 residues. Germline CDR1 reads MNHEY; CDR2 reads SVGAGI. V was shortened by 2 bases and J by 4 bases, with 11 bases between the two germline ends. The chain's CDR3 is CASSYRTVSTEAFF. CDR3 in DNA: TGTGCCAGCAGTTACCGGACAGTGAGCACTGAAGCTTTCTTT.

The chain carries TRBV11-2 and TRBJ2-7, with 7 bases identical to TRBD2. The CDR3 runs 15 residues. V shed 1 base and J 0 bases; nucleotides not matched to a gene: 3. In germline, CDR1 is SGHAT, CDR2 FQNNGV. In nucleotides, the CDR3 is TGTGCCAGCAGCTTAGGCGGGGGTCTCTCCTACGAGCAGTACTTC. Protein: CASSLGGGLSYEQYF.

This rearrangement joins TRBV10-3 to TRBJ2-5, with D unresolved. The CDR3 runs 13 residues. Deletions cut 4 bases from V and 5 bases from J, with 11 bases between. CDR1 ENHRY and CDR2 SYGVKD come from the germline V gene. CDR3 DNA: TGTGCCATCAGTGTTCCCATGTTGGAGACCCAGTACTTC. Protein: CAISVPMLETQYF.

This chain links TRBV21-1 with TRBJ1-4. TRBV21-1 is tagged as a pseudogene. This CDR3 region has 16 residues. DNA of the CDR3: TGTGCCAGCAGCTTTCCGACGGGACTCTTTCGTGAAAAACTGTTTTTT. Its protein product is CASSFPTGLFREKLFF.

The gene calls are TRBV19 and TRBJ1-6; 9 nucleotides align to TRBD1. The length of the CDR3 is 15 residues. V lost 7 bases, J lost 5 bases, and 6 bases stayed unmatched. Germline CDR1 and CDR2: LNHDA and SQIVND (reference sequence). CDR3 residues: CASTQQGAHNSPLHF. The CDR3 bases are TGTGCCAGTACCCAACAGGGGGCGCATAATTCACCCCTCCACTTT.

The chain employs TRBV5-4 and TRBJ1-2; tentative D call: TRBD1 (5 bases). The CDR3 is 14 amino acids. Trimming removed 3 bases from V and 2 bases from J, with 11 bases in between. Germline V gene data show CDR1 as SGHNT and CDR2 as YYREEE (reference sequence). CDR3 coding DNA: TGTGCCAGCAGCTACGTGGGGCAGAACTATGGCTACACCTTC. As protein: CASSYVGQNYGYTF.

Written as DNA, the CDR3 is TGTGCCAGCAGTTATGGGGAGGGGTACACTGAAGCTTTCTTT. Protein product: CASSYGEGYTEAFF. The V gene is TRBV6-5, the J gene TRBJ1-1, with a possible D match to TRBD1 (5 bases). Germline V gene lookup returns CDR1 MNHEY and CDR2 SVGAGI. V dropped 3 bases and J dropped 3 bases, with 11 bases sitting between them. The CDR3 has 14 amino acids.

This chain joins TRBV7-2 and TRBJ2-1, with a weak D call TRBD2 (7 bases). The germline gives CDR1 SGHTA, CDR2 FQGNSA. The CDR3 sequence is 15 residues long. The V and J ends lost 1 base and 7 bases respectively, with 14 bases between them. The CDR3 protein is CASSLEGGRGNEQFF. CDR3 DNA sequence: TGTGCCAGCAGCTTAGAGGGGGGGAGAGGGAATGAGCAGTTCTTC.

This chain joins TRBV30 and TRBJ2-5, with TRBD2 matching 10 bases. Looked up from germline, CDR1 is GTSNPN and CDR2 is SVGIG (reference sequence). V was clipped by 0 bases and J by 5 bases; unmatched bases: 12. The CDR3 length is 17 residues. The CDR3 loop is CAWSVFPAGGPGETQYF. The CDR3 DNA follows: TGTGCCTGGAGTGTCTTTCCAGCGGGGGGGCCAGGGGAGACCCAGTACTTC.

This CDR3 reads CASSISSGYQETQYF. The DNA for the CDR3 is TGTGCCAGTAGTATTTCTTCGGGATACCAAGAGACCCAGTACTTC. V usage is TRBV19 and J usage is TRBJ2-5; TRBD2 is a possible D gene (5 bases). The V and J ends lost 3 bases and 0 bases respectively, with 11 bases between them. This CDR3 has 15 residues. Germline V lookup: CDR1 LNHDA, CDR2 SQIVND (reference sequence). The entire variable domain, with the rest obtained from reference TRBV19 and TRBJ2-5, is as follows: DGGITQSPKYLFRKEGQNVTLSCEQNLNHDAMYWYRQDPGQGLRLIYYSQIVNDFQKGDIAEGYSVSREKKESFPLTVTSAQKNPTAFYLCASSISSGYQETQYFGPGTRLLVL.

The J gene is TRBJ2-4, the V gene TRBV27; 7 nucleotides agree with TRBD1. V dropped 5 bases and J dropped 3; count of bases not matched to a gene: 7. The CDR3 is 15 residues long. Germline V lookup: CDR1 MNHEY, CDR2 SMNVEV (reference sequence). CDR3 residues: CASSPWTGYKNIQYF. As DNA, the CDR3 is TGTGCCAGCAGTCCTTGGACAGGCTACAAAAACATTCAGTACTTC.

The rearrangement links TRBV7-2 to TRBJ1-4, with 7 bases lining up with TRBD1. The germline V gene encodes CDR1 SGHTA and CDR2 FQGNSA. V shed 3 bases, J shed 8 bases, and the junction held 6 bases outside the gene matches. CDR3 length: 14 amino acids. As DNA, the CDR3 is TGTGCCAGCAGCTTGCGGACAGGCGAAGAAAAACTGTTTTTT. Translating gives CASSLRTGEEKLFF.

CDR3: CAIRTGGLTQYF. The CDR3 DNA reads TGTGCCATCAGGACCGGGGGGCTTACGCAGTATTTT. The chain has TRBV10-3 and TRBJ2-3, with a weak D call TRBD2 (7 bases). The CDR3 has 12 residues. The germline V gene encodes CDR1 ENHRY and CDR2 SYGVKD. Trimming removed 6 bases from V and 8 bases from J, with 12 bases in between.

CDR3 sequence (DNA): TGTGCCAGCAGTTTGAAGGGGGTCGGCAGGGATCGTAACTATGGCTACACCTTC. Amino acid sequence: CASSLKGVGRDRNYGYTF. This chain joins TRBV28 and TRBJ1-2; D possibly corresponds to TRBD1 (6 bases). This CDR3 contains 18 residues. Germline V gene sequence: CDR1 MDHEN, CDR2 SYDVKM. V lost 3 bases and J lost 1, with 21 bases in between.

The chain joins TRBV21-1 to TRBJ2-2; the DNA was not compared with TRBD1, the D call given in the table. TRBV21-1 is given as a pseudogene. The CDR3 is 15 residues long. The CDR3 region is CASTRDRGRTGELFF. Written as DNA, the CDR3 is TGTGCCAGCACCCGGGACAGGGGGAGAACCGGGGAGCTGTTTTTT.

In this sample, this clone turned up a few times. CDR3 region: CASSSSGGVAYEQYF. CDR3 DNA: TGTGCCAGCAGTTCAAGCGGGGGGGTTGCCTACGAGCAGTACTTC. The genes are TRBV7-6 and TRBJ2-7; 10 nucleotides match TRBD2. CDR3 size: 15 residues. V shed 6 bases and J 2 bases; nucleotides not matched to a gene: 7. CDR1 is SGHVS and CDR2 is FNYEAQ in the germline V gene.

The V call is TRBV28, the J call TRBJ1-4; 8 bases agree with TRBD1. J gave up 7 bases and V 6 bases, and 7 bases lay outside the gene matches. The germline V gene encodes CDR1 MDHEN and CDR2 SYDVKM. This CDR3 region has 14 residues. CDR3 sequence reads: CASRRTGSLEKLFF. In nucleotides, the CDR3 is TGTGCCAGCAGGAGGACAGGGAGTCTTGAAAAACTGTTTTTT. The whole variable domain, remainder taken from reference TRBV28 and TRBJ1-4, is DVKVTQSSRYLVKRTGEKVFLECVQDMDHENMFWYRQDPGLGLRLIYFSYDVKMKEKGDIPEGYSVSREKKERFSLILESASTNQTSMYLCASRRTGSLEKLFFGSGTQLSVL.